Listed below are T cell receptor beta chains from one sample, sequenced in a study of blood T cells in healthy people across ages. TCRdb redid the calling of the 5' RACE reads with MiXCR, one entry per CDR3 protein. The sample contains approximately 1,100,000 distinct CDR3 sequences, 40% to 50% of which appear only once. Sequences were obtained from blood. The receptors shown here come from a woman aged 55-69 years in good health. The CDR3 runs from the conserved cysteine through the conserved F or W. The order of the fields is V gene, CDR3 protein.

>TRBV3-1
CASSQTTRTRLNNEQFF
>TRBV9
CASTPAGREETQYF
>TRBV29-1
CSVASGWKGTDTQYF
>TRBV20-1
CSARDSLDRDTQYF
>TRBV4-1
CASSQVQGRGYEQYF
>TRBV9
CASGTSGSSTDTQYF
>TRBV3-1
CASSQGPVSEQYF
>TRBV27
CASSTGIMNTEAFF
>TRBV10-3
CAISEDGVLAKNIQYF
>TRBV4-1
CASSQGWRLLSSYNEQFF
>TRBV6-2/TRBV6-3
CASSYLASGESYNEQFF
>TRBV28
CASISGGVVAQYF
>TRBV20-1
CSATTSGSCFF
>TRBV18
CASSPGQGRQETQYF
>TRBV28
CASSLGGLGTVHETQYF
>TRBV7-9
CASSHPGQKKNWLTDTQYF
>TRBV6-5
CASSYLARGRRDTYNEQFF
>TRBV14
CASSQDRVGDSHNEQYF
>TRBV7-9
CASRLSPGGLRYNEQFF
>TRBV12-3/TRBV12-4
CASRRDATNEKLFF
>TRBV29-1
CSIGSRVIQYF
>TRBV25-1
CASRSEGGTQYF
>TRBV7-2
CASSSRRGPVGYEQYF
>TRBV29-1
CSVMTGANTGELFF
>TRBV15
CATSRFSDHLADTQYF
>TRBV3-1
CASSPGAGGGHTQYF
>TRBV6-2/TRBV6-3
CASVLSGVSGKDTQYF
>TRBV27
CASSISGVGANVLTF
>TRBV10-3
CAISQLTDTQYF
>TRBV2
CASSNAVGERNTDTQYF
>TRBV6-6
CASSRPGRDEDTQYF
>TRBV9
CASSVEGNTNEQFF
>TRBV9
CASSEWVNTEAFF
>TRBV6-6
CASSYGQGLNSPLHF
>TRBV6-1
CASRVAGDYEQYF
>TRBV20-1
CSATAGVTYNERFF
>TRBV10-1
CASSESRSRDRRSDTQYF
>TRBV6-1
CASSDRATVGRGKLFF
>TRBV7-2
CASSPRVVGSGANVLTF
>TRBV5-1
CASSSSPREQFF
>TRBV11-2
CASSLELSTDTQYF
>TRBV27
CASSNSPTSAYEQYF
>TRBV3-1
CASSRSIATSSYEQYF
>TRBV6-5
CASSWMSRGGSYSGANVLTF
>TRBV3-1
CASSQNPTGVSYEQYF
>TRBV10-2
CASKWVADDYEQYF
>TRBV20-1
CSARGDRSRNEQYF
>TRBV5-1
CASSLTPASYEQYF
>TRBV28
CAGGKMDGTDTQYF
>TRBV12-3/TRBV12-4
CASSFYRETYNEQFF
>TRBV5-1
CASSSGHENEQFF
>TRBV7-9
CASSSTDRGRDTQYF
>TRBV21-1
CASSIITTEGPSSYEQYF
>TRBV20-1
CSAILDRSRYSNQPQHF
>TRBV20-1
CSAATSSGASYEQYF
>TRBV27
CASTENRGTEAFF
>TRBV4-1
CASSQEAGTGEQYF
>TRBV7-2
CASSLVVSSGRFAYEQYF
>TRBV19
CASSNIGSGELFF